This TCR beta chain was captured in a study of blood T cell repertoires in COVID-19. Study information: Donors in the United States, Italy and Spain gave samples during acute or convalescent COVID-19.

Some clones are missing from TCRdb's copy, which holds only in-frame ones; the method was immunoSEQ multiplex PCR. Among 100,000 to 150,000 clones, 55% to 75% were seen once, and the ten largest hold around 1.8%. The CDR3 consists of 12 residues. Germline trimming cut 6 bases from V and 14 bases from J; bases unmatched to any gene: 12. Germline-derived CDR1 and CDR2 are SQVTM and ANQGSEA. The clonotype originates from a woman aged 70 to 79 with acute or convalescent COVID-19. The V gene is TRBV29-1, the J gene TRBJ1-1; 10 bases are shared with TRBD1. Sequencing input: peripheral blood. The CDR3 region has the DNA TGCAGCGTCGAATCCCTCCAGGGACAGGGGTTCTTT. It translates to CSVESLQGQGFF.